These 31 T cell receptor beta chains came from one sample sequenced in a study of control samples from healthy donors and cancer patients (dated by TCRdb to 2020 to 2021). Library generation was performed with the immunoSEQ multiplex PCR assay. The clones in this table, taken by TCRdb from immuneACCESS, are in-frame only. Not every clone is retained; where verified, under half of the shortfall comes from an unresolved V gene, and the cause of the rest is unknown. The table for this sample lists over 150,000 clones; less than 95% of them were counted only once. Of the sample, less than 15% falls within the top ten clones. Sequenced sample: PBMCs. The origin of the receptors is a man between 60 and 70 years old with colorectal cancer.

This chain links TRBV7-2 with TRBJ2-7; D is possibly TRBD2 (5 bases). The CDR3 consists of 15 residues. Germline V gives CDR1 SGHTA, CDR2 FQGNSA. The V gene lost 1 base and the J gene lost 4 bases, with 14 bases spanning the gap. Here the CDR3 DNA reads TGTGCCAGCAGCTTAGGGGGTGTTCGGGAATACGAGCAGTACTTC. Amino acids: CASSLGGVREYEQYF. Using reference TRBV7-2 and TRBJ2-7 for the parts outside the CDR3, the full variable domain is GAGVSQSPSNKVTEKGKDVELRCDPISGHTALYWYRQSLGQGLEFLIYFQGNSAPDKSGLPSDRFSAERTGGSVSTLTIQRTQQEDSAVYLCASSLGGVREYEQYFGPGTRLTVT.

This sequence joins TRBV12-3 or TRBV12-4 and TRBJ2-6; perhaps TRBD1 as D (5 bases). The CDR3 extends over 13 amino acids. The V and J ends lost 7 bases and 1 base respectively, with 5 bases between them. CDR3 loop: CASKGSGANVLTF. CDR3 in DNA: TGTGCCAGCAAGGGGTCTGGGGCCAACGTCCTGACTTTC.

This clone was seen once. This chain connects TRBV15 to TRBJ2-1; unclear D gene. Per the germline V gene, CDR1 is LNHNV and CDR2 is YYDKDF (reference sequence). The germline V and J ends were trimmed by 4 bases and 4 bases, with 5 bases remaining between them. The CDR3 covers 12 residues. CDR3 region: CATSTRYNEQFF. The CDR3 DNA is TGTGCCACCAGCACCCGATACAATGAGCAGTTCTTC.

V and J are TRBV27 and TRBJ2-2; 8 nucleotides align to TRBD1. Trimming removed 7 bases from V and 3 bases from J; junction bases left unmatched: 25. Germline V CDR1 and CDR2: MNHEY, SMNVEV (reference sequence). The CDR3 has 21 residues. The DNA of the CDR3 is TGTGCCAGCACCCCTAAAAACACCGGACAGGGACTTTCACCGGACACCGGGGAGCTGTTTTTT. Translating it yields CASTPKNTGQGLSPDTGELFF.

V usage is TRBV6-5 and J usage is TRBJ1-2; 10 bases line up with TRBD1. The CDR3 has 15 amino acids. V trimming: 7 bases; J trimming: 3 bases; junction bases outside the gene matches: 8. Germline V CDR1 and CDR2: MNHEY, SVGAGI. CDR3 DNA: TGTGCCAGCACAGAATTGACAGGGGGCGACTATGGCTACACCTTC. Protein: CASTELTGGDYGYTF.

The chain uses TRBV6-1 and TRBJ1-6; possible D gene TRBD1, 6 bases. The germline gives CDR1 MNHNS, CDR2 SASEGT. V shed 2 bases and J shed 8 bases, with 13 bases lying between them. The CDR3 spans 15 residues. CDR3 in amino acids: CASSELQGGHSPLHF. The CDR3 DNA follows: TGTGCCAGCAGTGAATTACAGGGAGGCCATTCACCCCTCCACTTT.

As to this clone: Other DNA sequences in this specimen translate into the identical CDR3. The chain employs TRBV18 and TRBJ1-5; 10 nucleotides align to TRBD1. Looked up from germline, CDR1 is KGHSH and CDR2 is LQKENI. This CDR3 spans 15 amino acids. V shed 3 bases, J shed 2 bases, and the junction held 1 base outside the gene matches. The CDR3 sequence: CASSPGTGGNQPQHF. As DNA, the CDR3 is TGTGCCAGCTCACCGGGGACAGGGGGCAATCAGCCCCAGCATTTT.

The rearrangement uses TRBV2 and TRBJ2-7; 13 bases fit TRBD2. The germline gives CDR1 SNHLY, CDR2 FYNNEI. The CDR3 loop spans 16 amino acids. Losses at the gene ends were 6 bases for V and 0 bases for J; bases not matched to a gene: 5. CDR3 sequence (DNA): TGTGCCAGCAGGACGACTAGCGGGAGGAGCTCCTACGAGCAGTACTTC. This codes for CASRTTSGRSSYEQYF.

The chain combines TRBV11-2 with TRBJ1-4, with D uncertain. V gave up 6 bases and J gave up 8 bases, with 13 bases separating them. Germline CDR1 and CDR2: SGHAT and FQNNGV. The CDR3 runs 13 residues. The CDR3 bases are TGTGCCAGCAGTCTTTCCCTGACGGAAAAACTGTTTTTT. Its translation is CASSLSLTEKLFF.

The chain joins TRBV12-3 or TRBV12-4 to TRBJ1-2; D unresolved. With 1 base removed from V and 14 bases from J, the gap between germline ends came to 11 bases. The CDR3 is made up of 11 amino acids. The CDR3 DNA sequence: TGTGCCAGCAGTTTAGGGGAAGCAGGAACCTTC. Its translation: CASSLGEAGTF.

V and J are TRBV5-8 and TRBJ2-3, with 9 bases matching TRBD1. Germline lookup yields CDR1 SGHTS and CDR2 YDEGEE. This CDR3 is 15 amino acids long. J lost 3 bases, V lost 5 bases, and 7 bases had no gene match. CDR3 DNA: TGTGCCAGCAGATGGGGACAGGGTGGGACAGATACGCAGTATTTT. Encoded protein: CASRWGQGGTDTQYF.

The V and J genes are TRBV12-5 and TRBJ2-2; no clear D gene. The germline V and J ends were trimmed by 5 bases and 8 bases, with 9 bases remaining between them. CDR3 length equals 12 residues. Germline V gene lookup returns CDR1 LGHNT and CDR2 FRNRAP. The CDR3 DNA reads as TGTGCTAGTGGTCACGATACAGGGGAGCTGTTTTTT. Its protein product is CASGHDTGELFF.

The chain employs TRBV3-1 (or the pseudogene TRBV3-2) and TRBJ1-3, with D unclear. CDR3 size: 15 residues. The V end lost 0 bases, the J end lost 3 bases, and 9 bases lay between the germline ends. Germline V CDR1 and CDR2: LGHDT, YNNKEL (reference sequence). In DNA, the CDR3 is TGTGCCAGCAGCCAAGATTTCGCAGTTGGAAACACCATATATTTT. Protein sequence: CASSQDFAVGNTIYF.

The chain links TRBV30 to TRBJ1-3, with D tentatively TRBD1 (5 bases). The CDR3 has 16 amino acids. Germline CDR1 and CDR2: GTSNPN and SVGIG (reference sequence). The V and J ends lost 3 bases and 0 bases respectively, with 15 bases between them. Here the CDR3 reads CAWRNRTAFSGNTIYF. The CDR3 coding sequence is TGTGCCTGGAGGAACAGGACGGCGTTCTCTGGAAACACCATATATTTT.

The chain couples TRBV27 to TRBJ1-6; D uncertain. Germline V gene lookup returns CDR1 MNHEY and CDR2 SMNVEV (reference sequence). Trimming left V 5 bases short and J 5 bases short, with 10 bases between. This CDR3 region has 14 residues. The CDR3 loop reads CASSLQQDNSPLHF. For the CDR3, the DNA is TGTGCCAGCAGTCTTCAGCAAGATAATTCACCCCTCCACTTT.

The chain carries TRBV10-3 and TRBJ2-5, with 15 bases that match TRBD2. The trim removed 4 bases at V and 2 bases at J, leaving 8 bases unmatched. The CDR3 sequence is 18 residues long. Germline CDR1 ENHRY, CDR2 SYGVKD. CDR3 DNA: TGTGCCATCAGTGTGGAGGGACTAGCGGGGGGAAAGCAAGAGACCCAGTACTTC. It specifies CAISVEGLAGGKQETQYF.

This clone has just one count. The rearrangement joins TRBV5-1 to TRBJ1-3; no clear D gene. CDR1 and CDR2 (germline): SGHRS, YFSETQ. The V end lost 0 bases, the J end lost 3 bases, and 7 bases lay between the germline ends. The CDR3 is made up of 14 amino acids. CDR3 nucleotides: TGCGCCAGCAGCTTGGAAGGGTTTGGAAACACCATATATTTT. As protein: CASSLEGFGNTIYF.

This clone is a singleton in its sample. The chain combines TRBV5-1 with TRBJ1-6; 12 nucleotides agree with TRBD1. From germline, CDR1 is SGHRS and CDR2 YFSETQ. CDR3 length equals 19 residues. With V trimmed by 0 bases and J by 9 bases, 13 bases remained unmatched. CDR3 residues: CASSLGDRGLNLPTSPLHF. For the CDR3, the DNA is TGCGCCAGCAGCTTGGGGGACAGGGGGCTTAATCTGCCGACTTCACCCCTCCACTTT. The complete variable domain, with remaining parts taken from reference TRBV5-1 and TRBJ1-6, reads KAGVTQTPRYLIKTRGQQVTLSCSPISGHRSVSWYQQTPGQGLQFLFEYFSETQRNKGNFPGRFSGRQFSNSRSEMNVSTLELGDSALYLCASSLGDRGLNLPTSPLHFGNGTRLTVT.

In DNA, the CDR3 is TGTGCCAGCAGCTTCACCCGGACACCTAAGCAGTACTTC. Amino acids: CASSFTRTPKQYF. The chain carries TRBV5-5 and TRBJ2-7, with D possibly matching TRBD1 (5 bases). Germline V gives CDR1 SGHKS, CDR2 YYEKEE (reference sequence). CDR3 size: 13 residues. V lost 2 bases and J 8 bases, leaving 14 bases between the germline ends.

This chain uses TRBV7-2 with TRBJ1-2; D unresolved. Germline assignment: CDR1 SGHTA and CDR2 FQGNSA. V lost 1 base and J 4 bases, leaving 13 bases between the germline ends. The CDR3 is made up of 15 amino acids. The CDR3 loop reads CASSLGGPGGYGYTF. In DNA form, the CDR3 reads TGTGCCAGCAGCTTAGGAGGCCCGGGCGGCTATGGCTACACCTTC.

V and J are TRBV7-2 and TRBJ2-3; the D is unclear. The CDR3 is 15 residues long. The ends were cut back, 0 bases at V and 2 bases at J, with 9 bases in the middle. CDR1 is SGHTA and CDR2 is FQGNSA in the germline V gene. The CDR3 DNA is TGTGCCAGCAGCTTAGCTTCATCAAACACAGATACGCAGTATTTT. Amino acids: CASSLASSNTDTQYF.

This clone was recorded only once. This chain connects TRBV28 to TRBJ2-2; D possibly corresponds to TRBD1 (5 bases). Between the trimmed V and J ends, which lost 4 bases and 5 bases, there was a span of 20 bases. This CDR3 contains 17 residues. Per the germline V gene, CDR1 is MDHEN and CDR2 is SYDVKM. The CDR3 here is CASSSRVLGLFTGELFF. The CDR3 coding sequence is TGTGCCAGCAGTTCCAGGGTCCTAGGGTTGTTTACCGGGGAGCTGTTTTTT.

This clone appeared once. The CDR3 protein is CASSPGTGDTEAFF. The CDR3 bases are TGTGCCAGCAGCCCGGGGACAGGGGACACTGAAGCTTTCTTT. This chain links TRBV5-6 with TRBJ1-1, with 10 bases lining up with TRBD1. This CDR3 contains 14 residues. Losses at the gene ends were 4 bases for V and 3 bases for J; bases not matched to a gene: 3. Germline V gene sequence: CDR1 SGHDT, CDR2 YYEEEE.

The chain carries TRBV11-3 and TRBJ2-1, with TRBD1 matching 7 bases. V was pared by 2 bases and J by 10 bases, with 5 bases of the junction left unmatched. Germline-derived CDR1 and CDR2 are SGHNT and YENEEA. This CDR3 region has 13 residues. This CDR3 reads CASSLQGGREQFF. CDR3 bases: TGTGCCAGCAGCTTACAAGGGGGCAGGGAGCAGTTCTTC.

The rearrangement joins TRBV14 to TRBJ2-5; 7 positions match TRBD1. The V and J ends lost 4 bases and 1 base, in that order; junction bases with no gene match: 6. The germline gives CDR1 SGHDN, CDR2 FVKESK. This CDR3 has 15 amino acids. The DNA for the CDR3 is TGTGCCAGCAGCCTCTGGACAGGCCGCCAAGAGACCCAGTACTTC. This codes for CASSLWTGRQETQYF.

The chain employs TRBV14 and TRBJ2-7; D unclear. Trimming stripped 3 bases from V and 0 bases from J, with 9 bases between. This CDR3 is 14 amino acids long. Germline values: CDR1 SGHDN, CDR2 FVKESK. The CDR3 is CASSHRRSSYEQYF. Written as DNA, the CDR3 is TGTGCCAGCAGCCATCGGCGCAGCTCCTACGAGCAGTACTTC.

This clone appeared once. V usage is TRBV27 and J usage is TRBJ2-3; no firm D call. The length of the CDR3 is 14 residues. V lost 2 bases and J lost 2, with 8 bases in between. Per germline, CDR1 MNHEY and CDR2 SMNVEV (reference sequence). The DNA for the CDR3 is TGTGCCAGCAGTTTAGGCCCGGACACAGATACGCAGTATTTT. Protein sequence: CASSLGPDTDTQYF.

The J gene is TRBJ2-1, the V gene TRBV18, with D uncertain. This CDR3 has 13 amino acids. Looked up from germline, CDR1 is KGHSH and CDR2 is LQKENI. The germline V and J ends were trimmed by 1 base and 10 bases, with 11 bases remaining between them. The CDR3 DNA reads TGTGCCAGCTCACCACGGAACCTCGAGGAGCAGTTCTTC. Translating it yields CASSPRNLEEQFF.

This chain links TRBV6-6 with TRBJ2-7; no firm D call. This CDR3 has 11 amino acids. V was pared by 7 bases and J by 0 bases, with 4 bases between. CDR1 and CDR2 (germline): MNHNY, SVGAGI (reference sequence). CDR3 nucleotides: TGTGCCAGCACCTACTCCTACGAGCAGTACTTC. Its translation: CASTYSYEQYF.

Details on this clone: The sample carries other DNA sequences with the same CDR3. CDR3 amino acids: CASSFTDTQYF. The CDR3 coding sequence is TGTGCCAGCAGTTTCACAGATACGCAGTATTTT. The chain recombines TRBV12-3 or TRBV12-4 with TRBJ2-3; D unresolved. The CDR3 spans 11 residues. V gave up 3 bases and J gave up 2 bases, with 0 bases separating them.

The chain recombines TRBV18 with TRBJ1-1, with 9 bases fitting TRBD1. This CDR3 contains 17 residues. Germline-derived CDR1 and CDR2 are KGHSH and LQKENI. V shed 5 bases and J 2 bases; nucleotides not matched to a gene: 12. The CDR3 DNA is TGTGCCAGCTCATCTCGGACAGGGGAGGGGGGAAACACTGAAGCTTTCTTT. Protein: CASSSRTGEGGNTEAFF.